The subject of this entry is one TCR beta chain. This receptor's antigen is unknown. Base qualities are missing; no much larger clone stands one base away. The sample is drawn from a study of CD4 T cells in relation to SARS-CoV-2 and coronaviruses (dated by TCRdb to 2020 to 2022). As for the study more broadly: The ViraFEST assay cultured PBMCs with antigen for roughly nine days, then sequenced TCR beta CDR3s to find antigen-specific clonal expansions. Samples from three pre-COVID donors and the naive versus memory experiments were sequenced with the Adaptive Biotechnologies TCR-sequencing kit; other data were Illumina-based. Memory CD4+ T cell crossreactivity between SARS-CoV-2 and common cold coronavirus spike proteins was assessed at the TCR clonotype level in the study. Using patient-derived lymphoblastoid cell lines, the shared crossreactive spike epitopes were mapped to their HLA restriction. An HIV-1 Nef peptide pool or a culture without peptide was used as the negative reference condition. A different TCR-beta assay, based on Illumina, was used to sequence expansion assays from other donors in the study. Summary of the overall study and its limitations: Pre-pandemic and post-infection samples were not both contributed by any donor, so tracing of the source of pre-existing responses was limited. Because the crossreactivity analysis focused on spike protein, crossreactivity against other viral proteins was not assessed. Small numbers of patients and of tested TCRs were a limitation of the study. Significantly weaker SARS-CoV-2-driven expansion was shown by crossreactive clones than by monoreactive clones, consistent with antigenic imprinting. In roughly 65% of donors, memory CD4+ clonotypes turned up that crossrecognized SARS-CoV-2 and at least one common cold coronavirus spike.

The library was obtained by the immunoSEQ multiplex PCR assay. Per the source publication's procedure: During preprocessing, nonproductive sequences were removed, as were CDR3s that did not start with C, did not end with F or W, or were shorter than 7 amino acids. Antigen-specific clonotypes were called with the MANAFEST web app on the basis of expansion relative to the reference and to other culture wells. A clone was considered positive if the clone showed significant expansion compared with the reference culture in 2 of 3 replicate wells at an FDR below 0.05. For a clone to be considered positive, significant expansion relative to all other tandem wells and an odds ratio above 5 were also required. CDR3 homology was quantified as pairwise Levenshtein distance, calculated with the stringdist R package after three terminal residues were trimmed from each end. The source is immuneACCESS, and TCRdb retained only in-frame sequences with V and J called. Part of the clones is not carried over; for the studies checked, unresolved V genes explain less than half of this, and the remainder is unexplained. For V, J and clone size, that table is used; D and trimming come from the DNA. This sample holds 26,000 or so clones; roughly four fifths were observed only once. Roughly 18% of the sample is in the top ten clones.

CD4+ T cells from unexposed donors were collected before the COVID-19 pandemic (2011-2018). Following 10 days of culture, the EasySep CD4+ T cell isolation kit was used to isolate CD4+ T cells. As cell numbers permitted, CD4+ T cells from unexposed donors were tested for reactivity to SARS-CoV-2 S and N and to four common cold coronavirus spike pools. Each well received millions of PBMCs, cultured in IMDM supplemented with about 4.5% human AB serum and around 9 IU/ml IL-2. Half of the culture medium was replaced with fresh IL-2-containing medium on days 3 and 7. Each peptide culture condition was generally run in triplicate replicate wells. Leukapheresis product for the unexposed donors was purchased commercially. Ficoll-Paque PLUS gradient centrifugation was used to isolate PBMCs from leukapheresis product or whole blood. PBMCs were either cryopreserved at -140 degrees C or used fresh in the expansion assay. The QIAamp Micro DNA Kit was used to extract genomic DNA from the CD4+ T cells.

The V end loses 5 bases and the J end loses 10 bases, and a stretch of 18 bases separates them. From its cysteine to its phenylalanine, the CDR3 spans 14 amino acids. The read is trimmed to its CDR3 DNA, 42 bases read in frame from base 1. For CDR1 and CDR2, the germline V gene lists SGHAT and FQNNGV. Input material: CD4+ T cells from PBMCs, cultured in vitro. The chain is assembled from TRBV11-2 and TRBJ2-1; D gene: possibly TRBD2, on 6 matching bases. The receptor comes from a human donor in good health. The encoded CDR3 is CASSPLNGGGEQFF. The DNA sequence is as follows: TGTGCCAGCAGCCCCCTGAATGGGGGAGGAGAGCAGTTCTTC.